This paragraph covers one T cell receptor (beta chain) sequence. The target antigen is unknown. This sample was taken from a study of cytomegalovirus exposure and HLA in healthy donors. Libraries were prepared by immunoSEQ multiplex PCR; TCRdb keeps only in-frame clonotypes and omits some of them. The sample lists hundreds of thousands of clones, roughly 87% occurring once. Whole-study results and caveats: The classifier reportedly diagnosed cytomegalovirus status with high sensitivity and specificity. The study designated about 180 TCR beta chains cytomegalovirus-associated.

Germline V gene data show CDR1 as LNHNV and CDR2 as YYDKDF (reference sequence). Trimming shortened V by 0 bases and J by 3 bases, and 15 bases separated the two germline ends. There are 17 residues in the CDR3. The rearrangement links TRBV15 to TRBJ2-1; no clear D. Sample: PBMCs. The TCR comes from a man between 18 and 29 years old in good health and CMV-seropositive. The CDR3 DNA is TGTGCCACCAGCAGAGAGAGAACCCTACAGATCTACAATGAGCAGTTCTTC. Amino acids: CATSRERTLQIYNEQFF.